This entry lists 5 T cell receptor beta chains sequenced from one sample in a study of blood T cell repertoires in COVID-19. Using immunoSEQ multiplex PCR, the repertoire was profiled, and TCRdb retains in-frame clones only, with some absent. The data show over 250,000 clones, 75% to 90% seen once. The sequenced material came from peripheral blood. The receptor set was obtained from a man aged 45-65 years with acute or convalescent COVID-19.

As DNA, the CDR3 is TGTGCCAGTAGCCGAACAGGGGCCCTCGAGACCCAGTACTTC. Protein product: CASSRTGALETQYF. This chain links TRBV19 with TRBJ2-5; 7 bases are shared with TRBD1. This CDR3 has 14 residues. V shed 6 bases and J 5 bases; nucleotides not matched to a gene: 9. The germline gives CDR1 LNHDA, CDR2 SQIVND (reference sequence).

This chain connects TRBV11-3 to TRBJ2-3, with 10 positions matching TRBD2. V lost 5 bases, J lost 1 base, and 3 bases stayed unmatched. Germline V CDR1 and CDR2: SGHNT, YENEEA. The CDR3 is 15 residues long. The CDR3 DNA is TGTGCCAGCAGCCTCGGGACTAGCGGCACAGATACGCAGTATTTT. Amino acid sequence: CASSLGTSGTDTQYF.

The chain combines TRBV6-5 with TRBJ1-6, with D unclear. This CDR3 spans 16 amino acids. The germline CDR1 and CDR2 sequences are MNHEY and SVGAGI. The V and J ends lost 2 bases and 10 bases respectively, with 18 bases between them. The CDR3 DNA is TGTGCCAGCAGTTACGCGGCCCCAATAAATAGGTCACCCCTCCACTTT. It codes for CASSYAAPINRSPLHF.

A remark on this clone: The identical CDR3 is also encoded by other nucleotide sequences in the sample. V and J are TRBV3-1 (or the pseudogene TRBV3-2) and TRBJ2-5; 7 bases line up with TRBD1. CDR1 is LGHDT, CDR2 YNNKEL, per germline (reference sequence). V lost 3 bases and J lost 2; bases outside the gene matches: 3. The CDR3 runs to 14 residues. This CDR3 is CASSQAQGQETQYF. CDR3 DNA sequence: TGTGCCAGCAGCCAGGCACAGGGGCAAGAGACCCAGTACTTC.

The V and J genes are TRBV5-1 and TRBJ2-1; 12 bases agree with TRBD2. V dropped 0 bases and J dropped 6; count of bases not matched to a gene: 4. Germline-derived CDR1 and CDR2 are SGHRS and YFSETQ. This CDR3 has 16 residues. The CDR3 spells CASSLGQGLAGNEQFF. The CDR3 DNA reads TGCGCCAGCAGCTTGGGCCAGGGACTAGCGGGCAATGAGCAGTTCTTC.